Presented here are 27 T cell receptor beta chains from one specimen sequenced in a study of blood T cell repertoires in COVID-19. Clones were read by immunoSEQ multiplex PCR, and TCRdb kept only the in-frame ones, dropping some. The table records roughly 68,000 clones, roughly 85% of them present only once. Input material: peripheral blood. The receptors originated from a man over 45 with acute or convalescent COVID-19.

V and J are TRBV7-9 and TRBJ1-6, with 7 bases fitting TRBD1. Germline V gene sequence: CDR1 SEHNR, CDR2 FQNEAQ (reference sequence). This CDR3 spans 15 amino acids. Trimming at V came to 2 bases and at J to 5 bases, leaving 3 bases not matched to a gene. The CDR3 DNA sequence: TGTGCCAGCAGCTTAAAGGGGGCGGATAATTCACCCCTCCACTTT. As protein: CASSLKGADNSPLHF.

The chain carries TRBV29-1 and TRBJ2-1; possibly TRBD1 for D (6 bases). Germline V CDR1 and CDR2: SQVTM, ANQGSEA. The V gene lost 7 bases and the J gene lost 8 bases, with 18 bases spanning the gap. The CDR3 is 13 residues long. In DNA form, the CDR3 reads TGCAGCGCCGGGACACCGGAACCTGATGAGCAGTTCTTC. This encodes CSAGTPEPDEQFF.

The CDR3 loop is CASSIGEQGLYSPLHF. CDR3 coding DNA: TGTGCCAGTAGTATTGGGGAACAGGGACTATATTCACCCCTCCACTTT. The chain couples TRBV19 to TRBJ1-6; a possible D gene is TRBD1 (6 bases). This CDR3 contains 16 residues. CDR1 and CDR2 from the germline V gene are LNHDA and SQIVND (reference sequence). V was cut by 3 bases and J by 8 bases, with 17 bases left in between.

The V and J genes are TRBV30 and TRBJ2-3, with a possible D match to TRBD1 (6 bases). The CDR3 is 14 amino acids. Deletions cut 2 bases from V and 6 bases from J, with 15 bases between. The V gene's germline CDR1 is GTSNPN and CDR2 SVGIG (reference sequence). Here the CDR3 DNA reads TGTGCCTGGAGTCGTACAGGGCCCTGGGATACGCAGTATTTT. Protein: CAWSRTGPWDTQYF. Combining the CDR3 with reference TRBV30 and TRBJ2-3 gives the whole variable domain SQTIHQWPATLVQPVGSPLSLECTVEGTSNPNLYWYRQAAGRGLQLLFYSVGIGQISSEVPQNLSASRPQDRQFILSSKKLLLSDSGFYLCAWSRTGPWDTQYFGPGTRLTVL.

Points on this clone: Sequence at one end of the junction differs from germline and may be a read error. The chain employs TRBV11-2 and TRBJ2-3; tentative D call: TRBD2 (6 bases). CDR3 length equals 10 residues. Germline lookup yields CDR1 SGHAT and CDR2 FQNNGV. The CDR3: CASSLDTLAW. CDR3 nucleotides: TGTGCCAGCAGCTTAGATACACTAGCCTGG.

This rearrangement joins TRBV7-8 to TRBJ1-5, with D tentatively TRBD1 (5 bases). The CDR3 length is 13 residues. Per germline, CDR1 SGHVS and CDR2 FQNEAQ. Trimming stripped 1 base from V and 5 bases from J, with 6 bases between. The CDR3 DNA follows: TGTGCCAGCAGCTTAGGGGGCTATCAGCCCCAGCATTTT. Encoded protein: CASSLGGYQPQHF.

In DNA, the CDR3 is TGTGCCAGTAGTATTCAGGGAAGTACCGGGGAGCTGTTTTTT. It translates to CASSIQGSTGELFF. This chain joins TRBV19 and TRBJ2-2; possible D gene TRBD1, 5 bases. CDR1 and CDR2 from the germline V gene are LNHDA and SQIVND (reference sequence). Trimming removed 3 bases at V and 5 bases at J, with 10 bases between. The CDR3 spans 14 residues.

V and J are TRBV11-1 and TRBJ2-7; D is unclear. The ends were cut back, 1 base at V and 6 bases at J, with 10 bases in the middle. The CDR3 sequence is 13 residues long. Germline CDR1 reads SGHAT; CDR2 reads FQDESV (reference sequence). The CDR3 region has the DNA TGTGCCAGCAGCTTAGGTGCGCCCCTCGAGCAGTACTTC. Translating it yields CASSLGAPLEQYF.

The rearrangement joins TRBV4-1 to TRBJ2-3; no clear D gene. V lost 0 bases and J lost 4, with 8 bases in between. The germline V gene has CDR1 MGHRA and CDR2 YSYEKL. CDR3 size: 14 residues. The CDR3 protein is CASSQDPGADTQYF. CDR3 in DNA: TGCGCCAGCAGCCAAGATCCCGGAGCAGATACGCAGTATTTT.

CDR3 DNA sequence: TGTGCCAGCAGTTCGATGACAGGAGTCTATGGCTACACCTTC. Translated, it gives CASSSMTGVYGYTF. The rearrangement joins TRBV11-1 to TRBJ1-2; tentative D call: TRBD1 (6 bases). The CDR3 runs to 14 residues. Trimming shortened V by 6 bases and J by 4 bases, and 15 bases separated the two germline ends. The V gene's germline CDR1 is SGHAT and CDR2 FQDESV (reference sequence).

J is TRBJ2-3 and V is TRBV7-3, with D possibly matching TRBD1 (6 bases). The CDR3 runs 18 residues. The germline gives CDR1 SGHTA, CDR2 FQGTGA. The V end lost 0 bases, the J end lost 2 bases, and 18 bases lay between the germline ends. The CDR3 here is CASSLTGAQGSITDTQYF. The CDR3 region has the DNA TGTGCCAGCAGCTTAACCGGGGCGCAGGGGTCCATCACAGATACGCAGTATTTT.

V and J are TRBV27 and TRBJ2-2; unclear D gene. V dropped 4 bases and J dropped 7 bases, with 10 bases sitting between them. The CDR3 sequence is 13 residues long. Germline CDR1 is MNHEY and CDR2 is SMNVEV (reference sequence). The CDR3 protein is CASSWSNIGELFF. The CDR3 DNA follows: TGTGCCAGCAGTTGGAGCAATATCGGGGAGCTGTTTTTT.

The rearrangement uses TRBV11-2 and TRBJ2-5; weak D call: TRBD1 (6 bases). Germline V gene lookup returns CDR1 SGHAT and CDR2 FQNNGV. V shed 1 base and J shed 4 bases, with 13 bases lying between them. The CDR3 totals 15 residues. The CDR3 reads CASSLVGAIRETQYF. The CDR3, as DNA: TGTGCCAGCAGCTTAGTGGGGGCGATTCGAGAGACCCAGTACTTC.

The chain joins TRBV13 to TRBJ2-7, with no clear D. CDR3 length equals 14 residues. The V end lost 3 bases, the J end lost 2 bases, and 11 bases lay between the germline ends. CDR1 is PRHDT, CDR2 FYEKMQ, per germline (reference sequence). The CDR3 region is CASSFGLSTYEQYV. The CDR3 DNA is TGTGCCAGCAGCTTTGGGCTCAGCACCTACGAGCAGTACGTC.

This clone was detected only once. The CDR3 coding sequence is TGTGCCACCAGCGGACAGGGGCTTCGATACGATGGCTACACCTTC. Translated, it gives CATSGQGLRYDGYTF. The J gene is TRBJ1-2, the V gene TRBV15, with 9 bases matching TRBD1. J lost 6 bases, V lost 5 bases, and 10 bases had no gene match. Per germline, CDR1 LNHNV and CDR2 YYDKDF (reference sequence). There are 15 residues in the CDR3.

The gene calls are TRBV19 and TRBJ2-7, with a possible D match to TRBD1 (6 bases). Trimming cost V 3 bases and J 5 bases, with 11 bases left between them. The CDR3 runs to 13 residues. Germline CDR1 LNHDA, CDR2 SQIVND (reference sequence). CDR3 sequence: CASSMENRDEQYF. The CDR3 DNA follows: TGTGCCAGTAGTATGGAAAACAGGGACGAGCAGTACTTC.

The genes are TRBV5-4 and TRBJ1-6; 12 bases fit TRBD1. Unmatched junction bases numbered 6, after V lost 2 bases and J lost 9 bases. The germline V gene encodes CDR1 SGHNT and CDR2 YYREEE (reference sequence). There are 16 residues in the CDR3. CDR3 DNA: TGTGCCAGCAGCTTCCGGGACAGGGGGCCGGGTTCACCCCTCCACTTT. This codes for CASSFRDRGPGSPLHF.

V gene TRBV2 combines with J gene TRBJ1-1; D not certain. CDR1 and CDR2 from the germline V gene are SNHLY and FYNNEI. The CDR3 is 13 residues long. Between the trimmed V and J ends, which lost 8 bases and 0 bases, there was a span of 10 bases. DNA for the CDR3: TGTGCCAGCCAATACGAGTTGAACACTGAAGCTTTCTTT. Translation: CASQYELNTEAFF.

V usage is TRBV27 and J usage is TRBJ1-2; 10 nucleotides agree with TRBD1. J gave up 4 bases and V 6 bases, and 8 bases lay outside the gene matches. Looked up from germline, CDR1 is MNHEY and CDR2 is SMNVEV (reference sequence). There are 15 residues in the CDR3. The DNA of the CDR3 is TGTGCCAGCAGCCCGCTGGGACAGGGGTTCTATGGCTACACCTTC. The encoded protein is CASSPLGQGFYGYTF.

The gene calls are TRBV5-4 and TRBJ2-1, with TRBD2 as a possible D gene (6 bases). The germline CDR1 and CDR2 sequences are SGHNT and YYREEE (reference sequence). CDR3 length equals 13 residues. V shed 6 bases and J shed 7 bases, with 14 bases lying between them. CDR3 in DNA: TGTGCCAGCACCCGGACCGGGGGAAATGAGCAGTTCTTC. Its translation is CASTRTGGNEQFF.

J is TRBJ2-3 and V is TRBV5-4; the D gene is possibly TRBD1 (6 bases). This CDR3 contains 16 residues. V lost 4 bases, J lost 2 bases, and 17 bases lay in between. Looked up from germline, CDR1 is SGHNT and CDR2 is YYREEE (reference sequence). CDR3 loop: CASSPGTLASTDTQYF. In DNA form, the CDR3 reads TGTGCCAGCAGCCCGGGGACATTGGCGTCCACAGATACGCAGTATTTT.

The V and J genes are TRBV11-2 and TRBJ2-7; 12 nucleotides match TRBD2. The germline CDR1 and CDR2 sequences are SGHAT and FQNNGV. This CDR3 comprises 18 residues. V lost 1 base, J lost 2 bases, and 9 bases stayed unmatched. The CDR3, as DNA: TGTGCCAGCAGCTTAGTCCGCACTAGCGGGGGGTCAACCTACGAGCAGTACGTC. Residues: CASSLVRTSGGSTYEQYV.

This clone was found a few times. The chain carries TRBV5-5 and TRBJ1-6; possibly TRBD1 for D (5 bases). The CDR3 runs 15 residues. With 0 bases removed from V and 5 bases from J, the gap between germline ends came to 9 bases. The germline V gene has CDR1 SGHKS and CDR2 YYEKEE (reference sequence). This chain's CDR3 is CASSLETENNSPLHF. The DNA of the CDR3 is TGTGCCAGCAGCTTGGAGACAGAGAATAATTCACCCCTCCACTTT.

The rearrangement joins TRBV11-2 to TRBJ1-3; unclear D gene. The CDR3 is 12 amino acids. Germline V CDR1 and CDR2: SGHAT, FQNNGV. Trimming cost V 5 bases and J 1 base, with 3 bases left between them. This CDR3 reads CASSISGNTIYF. The CDR3 DNA follows: TGTGCCAGCAGCATATCTGGAAACACCATATATTTT.

This chain joins TRBV30 and TRBJ1-2; 8 bases agree with TRBD1. Germline V gene data show CDR1 as GTSNPN and CDR2 as SVGIG (reference sequence). CDR3 length equals 13 residues. J was trimmed by 4 bases and V by 4 bases; bases with no gene match: 5. The CDR3 reads CAWTSDRGYGYTF. The CDR3 nucleotides read TGTGCCTGGACCTCCGACAGGGGCTATGGCTACACCTTC.

The V call is TRBV27, the J call TRBJ2-5; 9 bases line up with TRBD1. The germline V gene encodes CDR1 MNHEY and CDR2 SMNVEV (reference sequence). The CDR3 loop spans 17 amino acids. With 1 base clipped from V and 5 bases from J, the junction kept 11 bases outside the gene matches. The CDR3 is CASSLWGDRELGETQYF. DNA of the CDR3: TGTGCCAGCAGTTTATGGGGGGACAGGGAATTAGGGGAGACCCAGTACTTC.

This chain connects TRBV6-5 to TRBJ1-1; 7 bases align to TRBD1. This CDR3 contains 15 residues. CDR1 MNHEY and CDR2 SVGAGI come from the germline V gene. V lost 7 bases and J lost 0; bases outside the gene matches: 8. The CDR3 loop is CASTRRGQVNTEAFF. The CDR3 bases are TGTGCCAGCACTAGGAGAGGACAGGTGAACACTGAAGCTTTCTTT.